Below are 16 T cell receptor beta chains sequenced from a single sample in a study of OX40 agonist ivuxolimab in advanced cancers. Only in-frame clones appear in the TCRdb table, and some are missing; sequencing was by immunoSEQ multiplex PCR. The table lists fewer than 130,000 clones, approximately 89% of them singletons. The source material was CD4+ or CD8+ T cells sorted from blood, sampled in a trial of the OX40 agonist ivuxolimab. Receptors originate from an adult with an advanced solid tumor such as melanoma, head and neck, liver or kidney cancer.

V and J are TRBV19 and TRBJ1-5, with D maybe TRBD1 (5 bases). The CDR3 covers 12 residues. V was trimmed by 3 bases and J by 8 bases, leaving 8 bases between them. Germline CDR1 reads LNHDA; CDR2 reads SQIVND (reference sequence). The DNA for the CDR3 is TGTGCCAGTAGTATCAGGGCTAAGCCCCAGCATTTT. It codes for CASSIRAKPQHF.

The genes are TRBV10-3 and TRBJ2-5; D perhaps matches TRBD2 (6 bases). CDR3 length: 15 residues. V was trimmed by 6 bases and J by 1 base, leaving 15 bases between them. The germline gives CDR1 ENHRY, CDR2 SYGVKD. The CDR3 nucleotides read TGTGCCATCAGGATGACTAGTGCGGGCCAAGAGACCCAGTACTTC. Translating it yields CAIRMTSAGQETQYF.

This clone occurred once. The chain recombines TRBV27 with TRBJ1-4; the D is unclear. Germline V CDR1 and CDR2: MNHEY, SMNVEV (reference sequence). This CDR3 comprises 15 residues. V dropped 5 bases and J dropped 7 bases, with 17 bases sitting between them. The CDR3 protein is CASSPHLNRGEKLFF. CDR3 DNA: TGTGCCAGCAGTCCCCATCTTAACCGGGGTGAAAAACTGTTTTTT.

The chain is built from TRBV18 and TRBJ1-1; D remains unclear. Germline CDR1 reads KGHSH; CDR2 reads LQKENI. The V gene lost 7 bases and the J gene lost 1 base, with 10 bases spanning the gap. CDR3 length: 13 amino acids. The CDR3 sequence: CASLYTANTEAFF. CDR3 nucleotide sequence: TGTGCCAGCTTGTACACTGCGAACACTGAAGCTTTCTTT.

Details on this clone: Other nucleotide sequences in the sample specify the same CDR3. The chain uses TRBV5-1 and TRBJ1-1, with D uncertain. Trimming stripped 1 base from V and 3 bases from J, with 4 bases between. The CDR3 has 12 residues. The germline CDR1 and CDR2 sequences are SGHRS and YFSETQ. This chain's CDR3 is CASSLRDTEAFF. For the CDR3, the DNA is TGCGCCAGCAGCTTGCGGGACACTGAAGCTTTCTTT. Supplemented by reference TRBV5-1 and TRBJ1-1, the full variable domain reads KAGVTQTPRYLIKTRGQQVTLSCSPISGHRSVSWYQQTPGQGLQFLFEYFSETQRNKGNFPGRFSGRQFSNSRSEMNVSTLELGDSALYLCASSLRDTEAFFGQGTRLTVV.

The chain combines TRBV5-1 with TRBJ1-4; D gene uncertain. CDR1 SGHRS and CDR2 YFSETQ come from the germline V gene. The CDR3 consists of 16 residues. V lost 0 bases to trimming and J lost 5 bases, with 14 bases between them. CDR3: CASSLAPSAGNEKLFF. The CDR3 nucleotides read TGCGCCAGCAGCTTGGCCCCGTCAGCGGGAAATGAAAAACTGTTTTTT.

This chain links TRBV4-1 with TRBJ1-5; D might be TRBD1 (5 bases). Germline CDR1 reads MGHRA; CDR2 reads YSYEKL. V dropped 1 base and J dropped 2 bases, with 9 bases sitting between them. This CDR3 region has 15 residues. The CDR3 DNA reads as TGCGCCAGCAGCCAAGGACAGAGAGGCAATCAGCCCCAGCATTTT. Amino acids: CASSQGQRGNQPQHF.

The chain links TRBV7-2 to TRBJ2-1, with 8 positions matching TRBD1. With 5 bases clipped from V and 10 bases from J, the junction kept 4 bases outside the gene matches. The CDR3 is made up of 12 amino acids. Germline V lookup: CDR1 SGHTA, CDR2 FQGNSA. CDR3 protein: CASSPGGREQFF. The CDR3 DNA follows: TGTGCCAGCAGCCCAGGGGGCAGGGAGCAGTTCTTC.

The chain couples TRBV6-5 to TRBJ1-2, with a possible D match to TRBD1 (6 bases). Germline V gene lookup returns CDR1 MNHEY and CDR2 SVGAGI. Between the trimmed V and J ends, which lost 0 bases and 5 bases, there was a span of 10 bases. This CDR3 is built from 14 residues. The CDR3 DNA follows: TGTGCCAGCAGTTACTCCCTGCAGGGGTATGGCTACACCTTC. This encodes CASSYSLQGYGYTF.

J is TRBJ2-2 and V is TRBV6-6; D is possibly TRBD1 (6 bases). CDR1 is MNHNY, CDR2 SVGAGI, per germline (reference sequence). V lost 5 bases and J 1 base, leaving 11 bases between the germline ends. This CDR3 region has 15 residues. The CDR3 DNA follows: TGTGCCAGCAGTACGGGCAGGGGGAACACCGGGGAGCTGTTTTTT. It codes for CASSTGRGNTGELFF.

This rearrangement joins TRBV27 to TRBJ2-1; D uncertain. The ends were cut back, 7 bases at V and 4 bases at J, with 23 bases in the middle. The germline CDR1 and CDR2 sequences are MNHEY and SMNVEV (reference sequence). The CDR3 spans 17 residues. DNA of the CDR3: TGTGCCAGCACTTCACGGCCTACCGCTAGTGGTTACAATGAGCAGTTCTTC. This codes for CASTSRPTASGYNEQFF.

CDR3 DNA sequence: TGTGCCAGCAGCCCACCACAGGGGCTGGGTAATCAGCCCCAGCATTTT. It specifies CASSPPQGLGNQPQHF. The chain carries TRBV2 and TRBJ1-5; 7 nucleotides align to TRBD1. This CDR3 comprises 16 residues. The V gene's germline CDR1 is SNHLY and CDR2 FYNNEI. J was trimmed by 4 bases and V by 6 bases; bases with no gene match: 12.

The rearrangement links TRBV6-1 to TRBJ2-7; a possible D gene is TRBD1 (5 bases). Germline V gene data show CDR1 as MNHNS and CDR2 as SASEGT. Trimming shortened V by 6 bases and J by 0 bases, and 9 bases separated the two germline ends. The CDR3 is 13 residues long. The CDR3 DNA follows: TGTGCCAGCAGCAGGGCGAGCTCCTACGAGCAGTACTTC. Protein sequence: CASSRASSYEQYF.

This clone has just one count. CDR3 in amino acids: CASSSHSGEQFF. The CDR3 DNA reads as TGTGCCAGCAGCAGTCATAGCGGAGAGCAGTTCTTC. The chain recombines TRBV5-6 with TRBJ2-1; D is possibly TRBD2 (6 bases). The ends were cut back, 4 bases at V and 10 bases at J, with 12 bases in the middle. This CDR3 has 12 amino acids. In germline, CDR1 is SGHDT, CDR2 YYEEEE.

In DNA form, the CDR3 reads TGTGCCAGCTCACCAGATCTGGCGGGAGTGGCAGATACGCAGTATTTT. This codes for CASSPDLAGVADTQYF. This chain uses TRBV18 with TRBJ2-3; TRBD2 matches 7 bases. This CDR3 contains 16 residues. V lost 2 bases and J lost 4; bases outside the gene matches: 9. The germline V gene encodes CDR1 KGHSH and CDR2 LQKENI.

Ten or more counts support this clone. The rearrangement links TRBV7-9 to TRBJ1-2, with 7 bases lining up with TRBD1. J lost 6 bases, V lost 6 bases, and 7 bases had no gene match. The CDR3 covers 13 residues. Germline V gene sequence: CDR1 SEHNR, CDR2 FQNEAQ (reference sequence). In nucleotides, the CDR3 is TGTGCCAGCAGTTTCGGACAGGACGATGGCTACACCTTC. Encoded protein: CASSFGQDDGYTF.